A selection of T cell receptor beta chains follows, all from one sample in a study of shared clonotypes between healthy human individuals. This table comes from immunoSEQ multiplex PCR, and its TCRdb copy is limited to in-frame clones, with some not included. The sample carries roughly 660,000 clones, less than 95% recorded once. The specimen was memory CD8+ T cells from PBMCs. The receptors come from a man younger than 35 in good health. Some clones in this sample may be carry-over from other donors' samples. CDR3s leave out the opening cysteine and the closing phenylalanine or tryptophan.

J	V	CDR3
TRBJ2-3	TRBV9	ASSVFGGITDTQY
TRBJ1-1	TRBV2	ASTSGTVISHTEAF
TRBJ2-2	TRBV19	ASSISTSGIPHANTGELF
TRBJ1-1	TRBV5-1	ASSYTGNTEAF
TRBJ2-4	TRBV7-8	ASSLAEGRTEQY
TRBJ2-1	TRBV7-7	ASSWGTSGRAAEQF
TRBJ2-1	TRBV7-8	ASSLGPLAGIYNEQF
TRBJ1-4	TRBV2	ATRDTFATNEKLF
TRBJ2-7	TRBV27	ASSHPGSGYEQY
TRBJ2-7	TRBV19	ASSDRVSSYEQY
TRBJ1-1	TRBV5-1	ASRQGPNTEAF
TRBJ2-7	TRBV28	ASSSRQAWEQY
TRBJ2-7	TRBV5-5	ASRVGAPVSYEQY
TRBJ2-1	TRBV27	ASSLGDRYNEQF
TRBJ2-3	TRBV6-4	ASSDSVGGTDTQY
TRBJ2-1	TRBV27	ASSLIRQGSYNEQF
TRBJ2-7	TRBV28	ASSFEGEGGEQY
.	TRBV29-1	SVGPSGRFEQY
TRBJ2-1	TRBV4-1	ASSPRWGGVYNEQF
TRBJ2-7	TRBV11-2	ASSDSGSLYEQY
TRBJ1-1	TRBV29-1	SVLLRGNLMNTEAF
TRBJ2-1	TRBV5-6	ASSLTTSISYNEQF
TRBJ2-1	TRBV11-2	ASSLGLAGLYNEQF
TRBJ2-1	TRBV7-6	ASSLETGLDHYNEQF
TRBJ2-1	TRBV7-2	ASSPGGWRESYNEQF
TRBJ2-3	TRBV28	ASSFMGEDTQY
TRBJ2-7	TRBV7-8	ASSSNRQAYEQY
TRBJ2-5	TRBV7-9	ASRGGRPQETQY
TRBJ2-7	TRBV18	ASSPPGDLYEQY
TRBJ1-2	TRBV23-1	ASIPWCGPQRDYGYT
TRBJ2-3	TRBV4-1	ASSQVGTSGTDTQY
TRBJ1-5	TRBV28	ATEVVVSGQPQH
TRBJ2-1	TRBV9	ASSASGTSGNEQF
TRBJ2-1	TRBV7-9	AGGLAGGGNEQF
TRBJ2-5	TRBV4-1	ASSQAGGGTQY
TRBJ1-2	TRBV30	AWSVLPGSGYGYT
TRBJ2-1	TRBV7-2	ASSLISYGGNEQF
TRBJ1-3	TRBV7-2	ASSLDSNFGNTIY
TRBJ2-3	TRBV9	ASSTQGIDTDTQY
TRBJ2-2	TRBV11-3	ASSPRKGPYTGELF
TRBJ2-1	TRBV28	ASSPKTSGRAYEQF
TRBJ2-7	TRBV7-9	ASSPRDRVAYEQY
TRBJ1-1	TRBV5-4	ASSFRDTEAF
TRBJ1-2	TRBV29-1	SVEGSLSNYGYT
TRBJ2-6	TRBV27	ASSPLNGANVLT
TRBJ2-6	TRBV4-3	ASSGTGGSGANVLT
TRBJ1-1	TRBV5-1	ATSDSPNRNEAF
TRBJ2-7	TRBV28	ASRRTGSSEQY